Shown below are 28 T cell receptor beta chains from a single sample sequenced in a study of blood T cell repertoires in COVID-19. The data were produced by immunoSEQ multiplex PCR, yet TCRdb's version contains in-frame clones alone and is incomplete. The table includes 100,000 to 150,000 clones, around 84% detected once. Specimen: peripheral blood. These receptor sequences come from a woman older than 75 with acute or convalescent COVID-19.

This clone was found a few times. CDR3 sequence (DNA): TGTGCCTGGACCCGTCAGCGGAGCTCCTACGAGCAGTACTTC. Residues: CAWTRQRSSYEQYF. The chain couples TRBV30 to TRBJ2-7; maybe TRBD2 (5 bases). V dropped 4 bases and J dropped 0 bases, with 13 bases sitting between them. This CDR3 region has 14 residues. From germline, CDR1 is GTSNPN and CDR2 SVGIG (reference sequence).

This chain joins TRBV18 and TRBJ1-3; 8 bases agree with TRBD1. Germline lookup yields CDR1 KGHSH and CDR2 LQKENI. The CDR3 runs 18 residues. Trimming cost V 3 bases and J 7 bases; bases outside gene matches: 17. DNA for the CDR3: TGTGCCAGCTCACCCCCGCCCGGACAGGGTCGATTCGGGAACACCATATATTTT. Translation: CASSPPPGQGRFGNTIYF.

The chain has TRBV10-2 and TRBJ2-7, with D perhaps TRBD2 (6 bases). The CDR3 is made up of 12 amino acids. Germline V CDR1 and CDR2: WSHSY, SAAADI. V lost 7 bases and J 6 bases, leaving 13 bases between the germline ends. CDR3 bases: TGCGCCAGCACCTCGCCGGAGGGCGAGCAGTACTTC. As protein: CASTSPEGEQYF.

The chain employs TRBV6-1 and TRBJ2-2; perhaps TRBD1 as D (5 bases). Between the trimmed V and J ends, which lost 1 base and 0 bases, there was a span of 6 bases. Per germline, CDR1 MNHNS and CDR2 SASEGT. CDR3 length: 15 residues. CDR3 sequence (DNA): TGTGCCAGCAGTGAAGGACAGACGAACACCGGGGAGCTGTTTTTT. It codes for CASSEGQTNTGELFF.

This sequence joins TRBV3-1 (or the pseudogene TRBV3-2) and TRBJ2-7, with 11 bases fitting TRBD2. Trimming at V came to 1 base and at J to 9 bases, leaving 8 bases not matched to a gene. Looked up from germline, CDR1 is LGHDT and CDR2 is YNNKEL (reference sequence). The CDR3 sequence is 15 residues long. CDR3 coding DNA: TGTGCCAGCAGCCAAGGTGTTAGCGGGGGGGCAATGCAGTACTTC. It yields the protein CASSQGVSGGAMQYF.

This chain links TRBV27 with TRBJ2-2; D is perhaps TRBD1 (6 bases). Germline CDR1 MNHEY, CDR2 SMNVEV (reference sequence). The V and J ends lost 6 bases and 3 bases respectively, with 14 bases between them. This CDR3 comprises 15 residues. In nucleotides, the CDR3 is TGTGCCAGCAGGACCGGGACACCCTACACCGGGGAGCTGTTTTTT. The encoded protein is CASRTGTPYTGELFF.

The V call is TRBV30, the J call TRBJ1-6; TRBD1 matches at 10 bases. The CDR3 has 16 residues. CDR1 is GTSNPN, CDR2 SVGIG, per germline (reference sequence). V trimming: 3 bases; J trimming: 6 bases; junction bases outside the gene matches: 8. CDR3 region: CAWRPQGQGLNSPLHF. CDR3 bases: TGTGCCTGGAGACCCCAGGGACAGGGGCTTAATTCACCCCTCCACTTT. Supplemented by reference TRBV30 and TRBJ1-6, the full variable domain reads SQTIHQWPATLVQPVGSPLSLECTVEGTSNPNLYWYRQAAGRGLQLLFYSVGIGQISSEVPQNLSASRPQDRQFILSSKKLLLSDSGFYLCAWRPQGQGLNSPLHFGNGTRLTVT.

The chain has TRBV6-5 and TRBJ1-4; the match to TRBD1 covers 7 bases. From germline, CDR1 is MNHEY and CDR2 SVGAGI. V trimming: 6 bases; J trimming: 7 bases; junction bases outside the gene matches: 8. The CDR3 has 14 residues. The CDR3: CASRHRDRSEKLFF. Here the CDR3 DNA reads TGTGCCAGCAGACACCGGGACAGAAGTGAAAAACTGTTTTTT.

The chain employs TRBV20-1 and TRBJ1-1; no clear D. CDR1 and CDR2 (germline): DFQATT, SNEGSKA (reference sequence). The CDR3 runs to 11 residues. V lost 3 bases and J 7 bases, leaving 9 bases between the germline ends. The CDR3 coding sequence is TGCAGTGCTAGTCCCAGGTATGAAGCTTTCTTT. As protein: CSASPRYEAFF.

The J gene is TRBJ2-5, the V gene TRBV7-9; 7 bases are a match to TRBD2. With 1 base clipped from V and 1 base from J, the junction kept 9 bases outside the gene matches. CDR1 is SEHNR, CDR2 FQNEAQ, per germline (reference sequence). CDR3 length: 17 residues. As DNA, the CDR3 is TGTGCCAGCAGCTTAGGGCGGGGGTCGGGGGTCCAAGAGACCCAGTACTTC. Protein product: CASSLGRGSGVQETQYF. The variable domain in full, completed from reference TRBV7-9 and TRBJ2-5, reads DTGVSQNPRHKITKRGQNVTFRCDPISEHNRLYWYRQTLGQGPEFLTYFQNEAQLEKSRLLSDRFSAERPKGSFSTLEIQRTEQGDSAMYLCASSLGRGSGVQETQYFGPGTRLLVL.

This chain links TRBV3-1 (or the pseudogene TRBV3-2) with TRBJ2-5; D possibly corresponds to TRBD2 (5 bases). The CDR3 sequence is 17 residues long. Trimming removed 1 base at V and 1 base at J, with 16 bases between. Germline V gives CDR1 LGHDT, CDR2 YNNKEL (reference sequence). The CDR3 DNA is TGTGCCAGCAGCCAAGCCCCTCGGGGTACCCTCCAAGAGACCCAGTACTTC. Encoded protein: CASSQAPRGTLQETQYF.

The chain employs TRBV7-9 and TRBJ2-1, with 7 bases identical to TRBD2. The J segment lost 2 bases and the V segment lost 2 bases, leaving 12 bases of the junction unmatched. This CDR3 comprises 18 residues. Germline values: CDR1 SEHNR, CDR2 FQNEAQ (reference sequence). CDR3: CASSLLISPGTTYNEQFF. The CDR3 DNA follows: TGTGCCAGCAGCTTATTGATTAGTCCTGGGACTACCTACAATGAGCAGTTCTTC.

V usage is TRBV2 and J usage is TRBJ2-1; 7 nucleotides line up with TRBD1. Germline CDR1 SNHLY, CDR2 FYNNEI. The CDR3 has 10 residues. Trimming at V came to 7 bases and at J to 16 bases, leaving 7 bases not matched to a gene. CDR3 sequence: CASNWDSPFF. The CDR3 DNA follows: TGTGCCAGCAATTGGGACAGTCCCTTCTTC. Full variable domain (missing parts from reference TRBV2 and TRBJ2-1): EPEVTQTPSHQVTQMGQEVILRCVPISNHLYFYWYRQILGQKVEFLVSFYNNEISEKSEIFDDQFSVERPDGSNFTLKIRSTKLEDSAMYFCASNWDSPFFGPGTRLTVL.

This chain links TRBV19 with TRBJ2-5, with 9 positions matching TRBD1. V shed 5 bases, J shed 4 bases, and the junction held 5 bases outside the gene matches. From germline, CDR1 is LNHDA and CDR2 SQIVND (reference sequence). This CDR3 comprises 14 residues. The CDR3 coding sequence is TGTGCCAGTAGTTTACAGGGGGCGGGAGAGACCCAGTACTTC. Encoded protein: CASSLQGAGETQYF.

V is TRBV6-1 and J is TRBJ1-1, with TRBD1 matching over 8 bases. Trimming at V came to 6 bases and at J to 1 base, leaving 4 bases not matched to a gene. This CDR3 comprises 14 residues. CDR1 is MNHNS, CDR2 SASEGT, per germline. This CDR3 reads CASSSGGRNTEAFF. CDR3 DNA: TGTGCCAGCAGCTCAGGGGGCCGGAACACTGAAGCTTTCTTT.

This clone has a single count. The chain carries TRBV12-5 and TRBJ1-4, with 7 bases matching TRBD1. Germline assignment: CDR1 LGHNT and CDR2 FRNRAP. The trim removed 1 base at V and 5 bases at J, leaving 4 bases unmatched. The CDR3 runs to 15 residues. The CDR3 protein is CASGLGDSTNEKLFF. DNA for the CDR3: TGTGCTAGTGGTTTGGGGGACAGTACAAATGAAAAACTGTTTTTT.

The sample holds one count of this clone. This sequence joins TRBV10-2 and TRBJ2-2; 7 nucleotides line up with TRBD1. V lost 5 bases to trimming and J lost 0 bases; unmatched junction nucleotides: 6. Per germline, CDR1 WSHSY and CDR2 SAAADI. The CDR3 runs 16 residues. In nucleotides, the CDR3 is TGCGCCAGCAGTTCAACCGGGACAGCGAACACCGGGGAGCTGTTTTTT. Translating it yields CASSSTGTANTGELFF.

V and J are TRBV15 and TRBJ1-5, with D tentatively TRBD1 (5 bases). The V and J ends lost 0 bases and 2 bases respectively, with 11 bases between them. CDR1 is LNHNV and CDR2 is YYDKDF in the germline V gene (reference sequence). This CDR3 region has 16 residues. CDR3 sequence (DNA): TGTGCCACCAGCAGAGATTCTGACAGTGGCAATCAGCCCCAGCATTTT. Its protein is CATSRDSDSGNQPQHF.

The rearrangement links TRBV2 to TRBJ2-5; D is unresolved. V gave up 7 bases and J gave up 1 base, with 7 bases separating them. This CDR3 region has 12 residues. Germline assignment: CDR1 SNHLY and CDR2 FYNNEI. The CDR3 bases are TGTGCCAGCACGCACTTCCAAGAGACCCAGTACTTC. As protein: CASTHFQETQYF.

This rearrangement joins TRBV7-2 to TRBJ2-2, with 11 bases that match TRBD2. Trimming cost V 3 bases and J 5 bases; bases outside gene matches: 2. The CDR3 spans 15 residues. Germline V lookup: CDR1 SGHTA, CDR2 FQGNSA. In DNA, the CDR3 is TGTGCCAGCAGCTTTGGGACTAGCGGTACCGGGGAGCTGTTTTTT. Translation: CASSFGTSGTGELFF.

V usage is TRBV7-2 and J usage is TRBJ1-4, with D perhaps TRBD1 (6 bases). V was clipped by 5 bases and J by 8 bases, with 18 bases between them. The germline V gene encodes CDR1 SGHTA and CDR2 FQGNSA. This CDR3 comprises 15 residues. CDR3: CASSITGLWGEKLFF. The DNA for the CDR3 is TGTGCCAGCAGCATAACAGGGCTTTGGGGCGAAAAACTGTTTTTT. The full variable domain, in which reference TRBV7-2 and TRBJ1-4 provide the parts outside the CDR3, is GAGVSQSPSNKVTEKGKDVELRCDPISGHTALYWYRQSLGQGLEFLIYFQGNSAPDKSGLPSDRFSAERTGGSVSTLTIQRTQQEDSAVYLCASSITGLWGEKLFFGSGTQLSVL.

The gene calls are TRBV27 and TRBJ2-7; D perhaps matches TRBD2 (5 bases). The CDR3 is 14 amino acids. Per the germline V gene, CDR1 is MNHEY and CDR2 is SMNVEV (reference sequence). The V and J ends lost 6 bases and 3 bases respectively, with 15 bases between them. This CDR3 reads CASRTSGPLYEQYF. In DNA form, the CDR3 reads TGTGCCAGCAGAACCAGCGGTCCCCTCTACGAGCAGTACTTC.

CDR3 in amino acids: CASTPGGGATGELFF. The CDR3 DNA sequence: TGCGCCAGCACCCCGGGGGGGGGCGCGACCGGGGAGCTGTTTTTT. The chain recombines TRBV10-1 with TRBJ2-2, with TRBD2 matching over 8 bases. J lost 5 bases, V lost 7 bases, and 9 bases had no gene match. Germline V gene data show CDR1 as WNHNN and CDR2 as SYGVQD (reference sequence). The length of the CDR3 is 15 residues.

The J gene is TRBJ2-7, the V gene TRBV4-3; tentatively, D is TRBD1 (6 bases). V dropped 0 bases and J dropped 6 bases, with 21 bases sitting between them. Germline CDR1 and CDR2: LGHNA and YSLEER. CDR3 length equals 17 residues. Here the CDR3 reads CASSQDLSRGFRSEQYF. The CDR3 coding sequence is TGCGCCAGCAGCCAAGATCTATCGAGGGGGTTCCGGAGCGAGCAGTACTTC.

The chain combines TRBV19 with TRBJ1-5; 10 bases line up with TRBD1. CDR3 size: 18 residues. The V gene's germline CDR1 is LNHDA and CDR2 SQIVND (reference sequence). Trimming at V came to 8 bases and at J to 4 bases, leaving 17 bases not matched to a gene. The CDR3 sequence is CASGPGQGRVFANQPQHF. The CDR3 DNA reads TGTGCCAGTGGACCGGGACAGGGGAGAGTTTTTGCAAATCAGCCCCAGCATTTT.

This chain connects TRBV20-1 to TRBJ1-2; 7 bases line up with TRBD1. V trimming: 3 bases; J trimming: 5 bases; junction bases outside the gene matches: 18. Germline V gene lookup returns CDR1 DFQATT and CDR2 SNEGSKA (reference sequence). The length of the CDR3 is 17 residues. CDR3 nucleotides: TGCAGTGCTAGTATCGGGTCCTTTGCAGGGGGAGGTTATGGCTACACCTTC. Translated, it gives CSASIGSFAGGGYGYTF.

The chain joins TRBV4-1 to TRBJ1-2, with 7 bases lining up with TRBD1. From germline, CDR1 is MGHRA and CDR2 YSYEKL. V lost 2 bases and J lost 7; bases outside the gene matches: 13. The CDR3 has 16 amino acids. The chain's CDR3 is CASSQRSPGGFIGYTF. CDR3 nucleotides: TGCGCCAGCAGCCAAAGATCCCCAGGGGGTTTTATTGGCTACACCTTC.

V usage is TRBV5-6 and J usage is TRBJ1-2; TRBD1 might be the D (6 bases). Germline loops: CDR1 SGHDT, CDR2 YYEEEE. The V end was cut by 6 bases, the J end by 2 bases, with 14 bases between. This CDR3 is built from 14 residues. The CDR3: CASNRRGGNYGYTF. The DNA of the CDR3 is TGTGCCAGCAACCGACGGGGGGGCAACTATGGCTACACCTTC.